The 18 T cell receptor beta chains below come from one sample, sequenced in a study of CD8+CD57+ T cells in acquired aplastic anemia. TCR beta VDJ and CDR3 profiles were obtained from a genomic DNA template. In TCRdb, the reads were re-called with MiXCR into one record per CDR3 protein. The sample records approximately 300,000 distinct CDR3 sequences, 50% to 65% being singletons. Sequencing involved patients with CD8+CD57+ cell expansion previously shown by flow cytometry. The sequencing input was sorted CD4+, CD8+, or CD8+CD57+ T cells (not recorded which) from PBMCs. The receptors originated from a human donor with aplastic anemia.

This clonotype was counted only a few times. CDR3 sequence reads: CATSRDLGTGSGKLFF. CDR3 in DNA: TGTGCCACCAGCAGAGACCTCGGGACAGGGAGTGGAAAACTGTTTTTT. The V call is TRBV15, the J call TRBJ1-4; TRBD1 agrees at 9 bases. Germline loops: CDR1 LNHNV, CDR2 YYDKDF (reference sequence). The CDR3 contains 16 residues. Trimming cost V 0 bases and J 10 bases; bases outside gene matches: 9.

The genes are TRBV3-2 and TRBJ2-5. TRBV3-2 is a documented pseudogene. This CDR3 has 14 amino acids. The CDR3 loop is CASSQDLRQETQYF. CDR3 nucleotides: TGTGCCAGCAGCCAAGATCTTCGACAAGAGACCCAGTACTTC.

The table lists this clonotype with many counts. The chain has TRBV11-2 and TRBJ2-5; D might be TRBD1 (6 bases). Per germline, CDR1 SGHAT and CDR2 FQNNGV. V shed 4 bases and J shed 3 bases, with 9 bases lying between them. CDR3 length: 13 residues. The CDR3 loop reads CASSSDREETQYF. The CDR3 nucleotides read TGTGCCAGCAGCTCGGACAGAGAAGAGACCCAGTACTTC.

This clonotype was observed once. V usage is TRBV11-2 and J usage is TRBJ2-5; D may correspond to TRBD1 or TRBD2 (5 bases each). This CDR3 spans 14 amino acids. Germline V gene data show CDR1 as SGHAT and CDR2 as FQNNGV. Between the trimmed V and J ends, which lost 0 bases and 4 bases, there was a span of 9 bases. The CDR3 DNA reads TGTGCCAGCAGCTTAGAAGGGGCGGGAGAGACCCAGTACTTC. Translation gives CASSLEGAGETQYF.

The J gene is TRBJ1-2, the V gene TRBV12-3 or TRBV12-4; possibly TRBD1 for D (5 bases). V was pared by 8 bases and J by 3 bases, with 10 bases between. This CDR3 comprises 12 residues. DNA of the CDR3: TGTGCCAGCCGCGGGACGGACTATGGCTACACCTTC. Protein product: CASRGTDYGYTF.

V usage is TRBV19 and J usage is TRBJ2-7, with D perhaps assigned TRBD1 or TRBD2 (5 bases each). V lost 5 bases and J lost 5, with 16 bases in between. The germline V gene has CDR1 LNHDA and CDR2 SQIVND (reference sequence). The CDR3 loop spans 14 amino acids. The CDR3 reads CASSWVFGADEQYF. The DNA of the CDR3 is TGTGCCAGTAGTTGGGTTTTCGGGGCGGACGAGCAGTACTTC.

The CDR3 sequence: CASSQVPGTITDTQYF. The DNA for the CDR3 is TGTGCCAGCAGCCAAGTCCCCGGGACTATCACAGATACGCAGTATTTT. The chain is built from TRBV4-2 and TRBJ2-3, with 7 positions matching TRBD2. CDR1 LGHNA and CDR2 YNFKEQ come from the germline V gene. The CDR3 sequence is 16 residues long. J was trimmed by 2 bases and V by 1 base; bases with no gene match: 6.

The V call is TRBV12-3 or TRBV12-4, the J call TRBJ1-5, with D possibly matching TRBD1 (5 bases). V was trimmed by 5 bases and J by 3 bases, leaving 11 bases between them. This CDR3 has 14 residues. The CDR3 DNA reads TGTGCCAGCAGTACCCGGGGCAACAATCAGCCCCAGCATTTT. Its protein is CASSTRGNNQPQHF.

The rearrangement links TRBV18 to TRBJ2-1; D remains ambiguous. Trimming removed 0 bases from V and 4 bases from J, with 10 bases in between. The CDR3 totals 15 residues. Looked up from germline, CDR1 is KGHSH and CDR2 is LQKENI. CDR3 bases: TGTGCCAGCTCACCACCGTCGAAACAGTACAATGAGCAGTTCTTC. This gives the protein CASSPPSKQYNEQFF.

CDR3 residues: CATSDFGQAGKPQHF. The CDR3 bases are TGTGCCACCAGTGATTTTGGCCAGGCTGGGAAGCCCCAGCATTTT. This chain uses TRBV24-1 with TRBJ1-5; D not certain. The CDR3 consists of 15 residues. V lost 1 base and J lost 8, with 14 bases in between. CDR1 is KGHDR and CDR2 is SFDVKD in the germline V gene.

This clonotype was counted only a few times. The chain employs TRBV6-1 and TRBJ2-7; 8 nucleotides match TRBD1. V was pared by 2 bases and J by 5 bases, with 8 bases of the junction left unmatched. The CDR3 has 15 residues. From germline, CDR1 is MNHNS and CDR2 SASEGT. This CDR3 is CASSEWGQGADEQYF. CDR3 coding DNA: TGTGCCAGCAGTGAATGGGGGCAGGGGGCGGACGAGCAGTACTTC.

The rearrangement joins TRBV14 to TRBJ1-6; maybe TRBD1 (5 bases). The CDR3 extends over 16 amino acids. Trimming pared 2 bases from V and 4 bases from J, leaving 12 bases between. CDR1 is SGHDN and CDR2 is FVKESK in the germline V gene. The DNA of the CDR3 is TGTGCCAGCAGCCAAAGTGGCAGGGCTTATAATTCACCCCTCCACTTT. This encodes CASSQSGRAYNSPLHF.

This clonotype was counted at least ten times. The rearrangement links TRBV20-1 to TRBJ1-1, with 7 bases identical to TRBD1. This CDR3 is 15 amino acids long. The V gene end was trimmed by 2 bases and the J gene end by 2 bases; junction bases not matched to a gene: 8. Germline CDR1 reads DFQATT; CDR2 reads SNEGSKA (reference sequence). The CDR3 DNA is TGCAGTGCTAGAAAGGGGGCGCTTAGTAACACTGAAGCTTTCTTT. As protein: CSARKGALSNTEAFF.

V is TRBV29-1 and J is TRBJ2-2, with unresolved D. This CDR3 is 10 amino acids long. The V gene lost 2 bases and the J gene lost 8 bases, with 3 bases spanning the gap. The germline CDR1 and CDR2 sequences are SQVTM and ANQGSEA. CDR3 nucleotides: TGCAGCGTTGAACAGGGGGAGCTGTTTTTT. Residues: CSVEQGELFF.

This clonotype was recorded many times. This rearrangement joins TRBV20-1 to TRBJ2-3; D gene unclear. Trimming took 0 bases from V and 5 from J, leaving 15 bases between them. The CDR3 consists of 15 residues. Germline lookup yields CDR1 DFQATT and CDR2 SNEGSKA (reference sequence). The DNA of the CDR3 is TGCAGTGCTAGAGATCTAACTGAAAACGGAGATACGCAGTATTTT. Encoded protein: CSARDLTENGDTQYF.

CDR3 sequence: CASSYDYSYEQYF. CDR3 DNA sequence: TGTGCCAGCAGCTATGACTACTCCTACGAGCAGTACTTC. V and J are TRBV12-3 or TRBV12-4 and TRBJ2-7, with a weak D call TRBD2 (5 bases). This CDR3 spans 13 amino acids. V dropped 6 bases and J dropped 0 bases, with 9 bases sitting between them.

The chain employs TRBV19 and TRBJ2-1, with D tentatively TRBD2 (6 bases). The CDR3 is 15 amino acids. CDR1 is LNHDA, CDR2 SQIVND, per germline (reference sequence). The V gene lost 1 base and the J gene lost 5 bases, with 12 bases spanning the gap. The CDR3, as DNA: TGTGCCAGTAGTATAGGAGGAGGGGCACACAATGAGCAGTTCTTC. Translation gives CASSIGGGAHNEQFF.

This clonotype showed up many times. V gene TRBV6-1 combines with J gene TRBJ2-3; D is uncertain. Between the trimmed V and J ends, which lost 6 bases and 0 bases, there was a span of 16 bases. The CDR3 is made up of 16 amino acids. Germline CDR1 and CDR2: MNHNS and SASEGT. The chain's CDR3 is CASSSSGASSTDTQYF. DNA for the CDR3: TGTGCCAGCAGCTCCTCGGGCGCGTCTAGCACAGATACGCAGTATTTT.